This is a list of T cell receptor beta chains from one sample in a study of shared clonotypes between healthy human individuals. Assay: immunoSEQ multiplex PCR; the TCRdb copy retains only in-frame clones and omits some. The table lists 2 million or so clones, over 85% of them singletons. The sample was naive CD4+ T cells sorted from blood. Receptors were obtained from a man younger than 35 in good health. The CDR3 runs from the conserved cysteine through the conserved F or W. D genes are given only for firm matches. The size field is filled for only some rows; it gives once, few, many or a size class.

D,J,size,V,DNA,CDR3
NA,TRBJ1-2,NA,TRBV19,TGTGCCAGTAGAACCAGGGAAAGGGGCTACACCTTC,CASRTRERGYTF
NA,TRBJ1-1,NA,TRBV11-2,TGTGCCAGCAGCTCACAGGGAGCCAGTGAAGCTTTCTTT,CASSSQGASEAFF
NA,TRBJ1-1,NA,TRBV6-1,TGTGCCAGCAGTGTTGAGTGGAACACTGAAGCTTTCTTT,CASSVEWNTEAFF
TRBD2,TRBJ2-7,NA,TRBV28,TGTGCCAGCACCGCCGCAAGCGGGGGGAGCTACGAGCAGTACTTC,CASTAASGGSYEQYF
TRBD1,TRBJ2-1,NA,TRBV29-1,TGCAGCTTCCGGGACAGGGGCACCAATGAGCAGTTCTTC,CSFRDRGTNEQFF
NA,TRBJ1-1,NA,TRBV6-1,TGTGCCAGCAGTGAAATGGGAGGGGTTAATGAAGCTTTCTTT,CASSEMGGVNEAFF
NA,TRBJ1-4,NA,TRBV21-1,TGTGCCAGCAGTTCGCTCTTAGACAGGGTAAATGAAAAACTGTTTTTT,CASSSLLDRVNEKLFF
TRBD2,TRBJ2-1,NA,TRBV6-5,TGTGCCAGCAGCCGCGGTGGAGCGGGAGAGAATGAGCAGTTCTTC,CASSRGGAGENEQFF
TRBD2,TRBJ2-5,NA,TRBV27,TGTGCCAGCAGTCGAGTCGGGCTAGCGGGGGTGACCCAGTACTTC,CASSRVGLAGVTQYF
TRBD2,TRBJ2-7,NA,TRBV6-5,TGTGCCAGCAGAAGCGGGAGTTCCTACGAGCAGTACTTC,CASRSGSSYEQYF
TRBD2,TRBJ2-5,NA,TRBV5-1,TGCGCCAGCACCTTGGGGGGGACCCAAGAGACCCAGTACTTC,CASTLGGTQETQYF
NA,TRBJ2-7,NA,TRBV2,TGTGCCAGCAGTGTTAGCGCCTACGAGCAGTACTTC,CASSVSAYEQYF
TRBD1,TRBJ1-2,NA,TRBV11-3,TGTGCCAGCAGCTCGGGACAGGGAGGGGAAGGCTACACCTTC,CASSSGQGGEGYTF
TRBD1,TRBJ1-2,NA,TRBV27,TGTGCCAGCAGTCTCCTGGGACAGGGGACCCCCTACACCTTC,CASSLLGQGTPYTF
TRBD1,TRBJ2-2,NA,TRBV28,TGTGCCAGCAGCTCCAGGACAGGGATGAGCACCGGGGAGCTGTTTTTT,CASSSRTGMSTGELFF
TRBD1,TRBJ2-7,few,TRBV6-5,TGTGCCAGCAGTCGACAGGGGCACGAGCAGTACTTC,CASSRQGHEQYF
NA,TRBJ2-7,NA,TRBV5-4,TGTGCCAGCAGCTTGCGGGACGGGGGATACGAGCAGTACTTC,CASSLRDGGYEQYF
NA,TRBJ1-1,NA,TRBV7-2,TGTGCCAGCAAAATGAACACTGAAGCTTTCTTT,CASKMNTEAFF
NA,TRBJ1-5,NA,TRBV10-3,TGTGCCATCGGAGGGGCAGGTTATAATCAGCCCCAGCATTTT,CAIGGAGYNQPQHF
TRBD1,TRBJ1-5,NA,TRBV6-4,TGTGCCAGCAGTGTAGGGGACAGGGGTGACAATCAGCCCCAGCATTTT,CASSVGDRGDNQPQHF
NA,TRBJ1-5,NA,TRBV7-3,TGTGCCAGCAGCTCCGAATCGTGGGGGTATCAGCCCCAGCATTTT,CASSSESWGYQPQHF
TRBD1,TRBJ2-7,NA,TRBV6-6,TGTGCCAGCAGTTACTCGACAGGGGGCGGCTACGAGCAGTACTTC,CASSYSTGGGYEQYF
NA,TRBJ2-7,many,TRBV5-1,TGCGCCAGCAGTCTCGGAGGCAGGCCCTACGAGCAGTACTTC,CASSLGGRPYEQYF
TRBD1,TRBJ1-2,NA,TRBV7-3,TGTGCCAGCAGCCAACCCCCGGGGACAGGGGAGGTTGGCTACACCTTC,CASSQPPGTGEVGYTF
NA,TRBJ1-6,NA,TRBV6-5,TGTGCCAGCCGCCGGGGGCAGGGCTATAATTCACCCCTCCACTTT,CASRRGQGYNSPLHF
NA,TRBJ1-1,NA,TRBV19,TGTGCCAGTAGTGGACAGATCAACACTGAAGCTTTCTTT,CASSGQINTEAFF
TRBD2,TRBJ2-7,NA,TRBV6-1,TGTGCCAGCAGTGAGGAGGGAGGGCCGCACGAGCAGTACTTC,CASSEEGGPHEQYF
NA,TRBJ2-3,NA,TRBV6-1,TGTGCCAGCAGTCTTCGGGGGGCGCGAGATACGCAGTATTTT,CASSLRGARDTQYF
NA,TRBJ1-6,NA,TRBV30,TGTGCCTGGAGTGTACGAAGGGATCCCAGTTCACCCCTCCACTTT,CAWSVRRDPSSPLHF
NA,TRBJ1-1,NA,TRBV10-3,TGTGCCATTAACGTAGGCTTGGACACTGAAGCTTTCTTT,CAINVGLDTEAFF
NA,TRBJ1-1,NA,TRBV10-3,TGTGCTACTTGTAGACTGGGGGAATCTGAAGCTTTCTTT,CATCRLGESEAFF
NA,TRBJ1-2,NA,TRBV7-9,TGTGCCAGCAGCCCAGGACAGCTCTATGGCTACACCTTC,CASSPGQLYGYTF
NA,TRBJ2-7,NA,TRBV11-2,TGTGCCAGCAGCTTAATTTACGGACCCAAAGGATCCTACGAGCAGTACTTC,CASSLIYGPKGSYEQYF
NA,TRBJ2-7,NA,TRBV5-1,TGCGCCAGCAGCCCCCTAGGTCTTTCCCACGAGCAGTACTTC,CASSPLGLSHEQYF
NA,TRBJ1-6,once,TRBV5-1,TGCGCCAGCAGCTTGGGAGGTCCGGATAATTCACCCCTCCACTTT,CASSLGGPDNSPLHF
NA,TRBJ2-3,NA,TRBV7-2,TGTGCCAGCAGCTTCGTGAAGGGTACGCAGTATTTT,CASSFVKGTQYF
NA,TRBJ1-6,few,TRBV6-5,TGTGCCAGCACCGTCGGTGGATCACCCCTCCACTTT,CASTVGGSPLHF
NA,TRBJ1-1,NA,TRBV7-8,TGTGCCAGCAGCCGCGGAGCCGGCAGGTATAACACTGAAGCTTTCTTT,CASSRGAGRYNTEAFF
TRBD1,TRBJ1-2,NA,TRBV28,TGTGCCAGCAGTTCTGGGGACAGGGGCGATGGCTACACCTTC,CASSSGDRGDGYTF
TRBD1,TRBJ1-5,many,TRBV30,TGTGCCTGGAGTCCCGGATCGACAGGGGGACAGCCCCAGCATTTT,CAWSPGSTGGQPQHF
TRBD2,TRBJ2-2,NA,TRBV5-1,TGCGCCAGCAGCAGGCGGGAGGATGGCACCGGGGAGCTGTTTTTT,CASSRREDGTGELFF
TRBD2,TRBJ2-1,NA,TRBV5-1,TGCGCCAGCAGCTTGGCCGCGGGACTAGCGGGAGACAATGAGCAGTTCTTC,CASSLAAGLAGDNEQFF
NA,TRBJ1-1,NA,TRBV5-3,TGTGCCAGAAGCTCTTGGCGGGGGTGTAGGAACACTGAAGCTTTCTTT,CARSSWRGCRNTEAFF